These T cell receptor beta chains were read from a single sample in a study of vaccination effects on CD4 cells after COVID-19. What these receptors recognize is not known. The assay was immunoSEQ multiplex PCR, and TCRdb's table has in-frame clones only and misses some. This table has about 23,000 clones, 60% to 80% appearing once. Sequencing was performed on CD4+ T cells from PBMCs cultured with HCoV-NL63 spike peptides, taken before COVID-19 vaccination. Source of these receptors: a human donor who received a COVID-19 vaccine. The CDR3 runs from the conserved cysteine through the conserved F or W. D genes are given only for firm matches. Clone size is given for some rows only: seen once, a few or many times, or a class if the clone is expanded.

d_call: TRBD1; v_call: TRBV5-1; clone_size: .; j_call: TRBJ2-1; cdr3_nt: TGCGCCAGCAGCATTGGGACAGGGCAGAACAATGAGCAGTTCTTC; cdr3_aa: CASSIGTGQNNEQFF
d_call: .; v_call: TRBV19; clone_size: .; j_call: TRBJ1-5; cdr3_nt: TGTGCCACTCACGGGGCCCGGGATCAGCCCCAGCATTTT; cdr3_aa: CATHGARDQPQHF
d_call: .; v_call: TRBV19; clone_size: .; j_call: TRBJ1-2; cdr3_nt: TGTGCCAGTACCCCTAGGGCACCGATGGTCTATGGCTACACCTTC; cdr3_aa: CASTPRAPMVYGYTF
d_call: TRBD2; v_call: TRBV10-1; clone_size: few; j_call: TRBJ2-3; cdr3_nt: TGCGCCGGCGTAGTGAGCGGGGGGGCTTGTTGGACAGATACGCAGTATTTT; cdr3_aa: CAGVVSGGACWTDTQYF
d_call: TRBD2; v_call: TRBV24-1; clone_size: .; j_call: TRBJ2-5; cdr3_nt: TGTGCCACCAGTGACCGCGGACTAGCGGGGAACAGGGAGACCCAGTACTTC; cdr3_aa: CATSDRGLAGNRETQYF
d_call: .; v_call: TRBV4-2; clone_size: .; j_call: TRBJ2-7; cdr3_nt: TGTGCCAGCAGCCAAGATTTGGGGTACGAGCAGTACTTC; cdr3_aa: CASSQDLGYEQYF
d_call: .; v_call: TRBV6-5; clone_size: .; j_call: TRBJ1-4; cdr3_nt: TGTGCCAGCAGTTACGCGGGGGTTACGGGAGAAAAACTGTTTTTT; cdr3_aa: CASSYAGVTGEKLFF
d_call: .; v_call: TRBV24-1; clone_size: .; j_call: TRBJ2-3; cdr3_nt: TGTGCCACCAGTGATGGCGCCACAGATACGCAGTATTTT; cdr3_aa: CATSDGATDTQYF
d_call: .; v_call: TRBV18; clone_size: .; j_call: TRBJ2-3; cdr3_nt: TGTGCCAGCTCCCAGTTACGAGTAGAACCCACAGATACGCAGTATTTT; cdr3_aa: CASSQLRVEPTDTQYF
d_call: .; v_call: TRBV10-3; clone_size: .; j_call: TRBJ2-3; cdr3_nt: TGTGCCACGGAATCCAAAGGCCCTACCGCGGATACGCAGTATTTT; cdr3_aa: CATESKGPTADTQYF
d_call: TRBD2; v_call: TRBV5-4; clone_size: .; j_call: TRBJ2-3; cdr3_nt: TGTGCCAGCAGCTTGGCGGGGGTACTAGCGGGGGGCAGGGATACGCAGTATTTT; cdr3_aa: CASSLAGVLAGGRDTQYF
d_call: TRBD1; v_call: TRBV6-6; clone_size: .; j_call: TRBJ2-3; cdr3_nt: TGTGCCAGCAGGATCCGGGACAGACATATCACAGATACGCAGTATTTT; cdr3_aa: CASRIRDRHITDTQYF
d_call: .; v_call: TRBV27; clone_size: few; j_call: TRBJ2-6; cdr3_nt: TGTGCCAGCAGTCCCGACGGTACGGGGGCCAACGTCCTGACTTTC; cdr3_aa: CASSPDGTGANVLTF
d_call: .; v_call: TRBV19; clone_size: few; j_call: TRBJ1-1; cdr3_nt: TGTGCCAGTAGTTTCCGACAGGTTAGATCGAACACTGAAGCTTTCTTT; cdr3_aa: CASSFRQVRSNTEAFF
d_call: .; v_call: TRBV12-3/TRBV12-4; clone_size: few; j_call: TRBJ2-7; cdr3_nt: TGTGCCAGCAGTTTCTCGGACGAGCAGTACTTC; cdr3_aa: CASSFSDEQYF
d_call: TRBD2; v_call: TRBV27; clone_size: medium-sized; j_call: TRBJ2-2; cdr3_nt: TGTGCCAGCAGTTCCCCTGCGGGAGAATGGGCCGGGGAGCTGTTTTTT; cdr3_aa: CASSSPAGEWAGELFF
d_call: .; v_call: TRBV6-4; clone_size: .; j_call: TRBJ2-1; cdr3_nt: TGTGCCAGCAGCCTACAGGGATCTTCCTACAATGAGCAGTTCTTC; cdr3_aa: CASSLQGSSYNEQFF
d_call: .; v_call: TRBV14; clone_size: .; j_call: TRBJ2-5; cdr3_nt: TGTGCCAGCAGCCAAGGGGCGGGGGAGACCCAGTACTTC; cdr3_aa: CASSQGAGETQYF